This entry concerns a single TCR beta chain. The CDR3 loop spans 14 amino acids. Germline assignment: CDR1 SGHAT and CDR2 FQNNGV. The ends lost 5 bases at V and 7 bases at J; junction bases unmatched: 8. Treatment of the sample: around 19 received Ad26.COV2.S at low or high dose, single or two shots; a few received placebo; per-sample allocation not given. Sampling took place 63 days after the first vaccine or placebo injection. The sample comes from a study of Ad26.COV2.S vaccination and SARS-CoV-2 variants. Profiled with immunoSEQ multiplex PCR; TCRdb holds only in-frame clones, not every one. The data contain under 550,000 clones, 85% to 90% of them singletons.

The chain recombines TRBV11-2 with TRBJ2-3; TRBD1 agrees at 8 bases. The sequence was collected from a person aged 18-65 years who received the Ad26.COV2.S COVID-19 vaccine or a placebo. This specimen consisted of peripheral blood, obtained in a trial of Ad26.COV2.S vaccine versus placebo. The CDR3 loop is CASSPGQVPHTQYF. The CDR3 nucleotides read TGTGCCAGCAGCCCGGGACAGGTCCCACATACGCAGTATTTT.